These 19 T cell receptor beta chains were sequenced from one sample in a study of monozygotic twins with inflammatory bowel disease. TCRdb reprocessed the 5' RACE reads, with one entry per CDR3 protein and no DNA. This sample contains some 300,000 distinct CDR3 sequences. The sequencing input was blood. The receptors originated from a human donor with ulcerative colitis or Crohn's disease, or a healthy co-twin of an affected twin (not recorded which).

The chain has TRBV18 and TRBJ2-3; TCRdb returns TRBD2, unconfirmable since there is no DNA. Per germline, CDR1 KGHSH and CDR2 LQKENI. The CDR3 loop spans 18 amino acids. The chain's CDR3 is CASATSASGIRAADTQYF.

The chain combines TRBV5-1 with TRBJ2-3; TCRdb reports TRBD1, a call that lacks DNA to check it against. Germline loops: CDR1 SGHRS, CDR2 YFSETQ. The CDR3 contains 19 residues. The CDR3 reads CASSPDAGISIRRQDTQYF.

The chain links TRBV12-3 or TRBV12-4 to TRBJ2-1. CDR3 length equals 15 residues. This CDR3 is CASSFLPFGYNEQFF.

The chain employs TRBV5-1 and TRBJ1-1; TCRdb gives TRBD1 as the D gene, but with no DNA this cannot be confirmed. From germline, CDR1 is SGHRS and CDR2 YFSETQ. CDR3 length: 13 amino acids. CDR3 residues: CASSEDRDPPDFF. Variable domain in full (rest from reference TRBV5-1 and TRBJ1-1): KAGVTQTPRYLIKTRGQQVTLSCSPISGHRSVSWYQQTPGQGLQFLFEYFSETQRNKGNFPGRFSGRQFSNSRSEMNVSTLELGDSALYLCASSEDRDPPDFFGQGTRLTVV.

The chain uses TRBV5-1 and TRBJ2-7; the D gene TCRdb calls, TRBD1, cannot be checked with no DNA. CDR3 length: 20 residues. From germline, CDR1 is SGHRS and CDR2 YFSETQ. This chain's CDR3 is CASSFHSQPGQGLSSYEQYF.

This rearrangement joins TRBV29-1 to TRBJ2-5. CDR3 length: 11 residues. The germline V gene encodes CDR1 SQVTM and CDR2 ANQGSEA. This CDR3 reads CSVDLGETQYF.

The V and J genes are TRBV28 and TRBJ2-7; TCRdb selects TRBD2, and the lack of DNA leaves this call unchecked. Looked up from germline, CDR1 is MDHEN and CDR2 is SYDVKM. This CDR3 has 14 residues. CDR3 amino acids: CASSLGGPVYEQYF.

The chain couples TRBV5-1 to TRBJ2-7; there is no DNA to check the TCRdb D call of TRBD2. Germline values: CDR1 SGHRS, CDR2 YFSETQ. This CDR3 has 18 amino acids. The CDR3 loop reads CASSFFPGPTTPSYEQYF.

The rearrangement uses TRBV7-6 and TRBJ2-5; TCRdb reports TRBD2, a call that lacks DNA to check it against. From germline, CDR1 is SGHVS and CDR2 FNYEAQ. The CDR3 contains 14 residues. CDR3 region: CASSLVTDGRFQYF.

The chain combines TRBV7-2 with TRBJ1-4; the D call of TRBD1 rests on TCRdb alone, since no DNA is present to check it. CDR1 and CDR2 (germline): SGHTA, FQGNSA. The CDR3 consists of 14 residues. The CDR3: CASSPNRNLEKLFF.

J is TRBJ2-5 and V is TRBV5-4; with no DNA, the TCRdb D assignment of TRBD1 cannot be verified. There are 16 residues in the CDR3. Germline CDR1 and CDR2: SGHNT and YYREEE (reference sequence). The CDR3 region is CASSLETGVRQETQYF.

The V gene is TRBV28, the J gene TRBJ2-1. Per the germline V gene, CDR1 is MDHEN and CDR2 is SYDVKM. This CDR3 spans 15 amino acids. The CDR3 is CASSRSGNSYNEQFF.

The V call is TRBV5-1, the J call TRBJ2-7; TCRdb gives TRBD2 as the D gene, but with no DNA this cannot be confirmed. CDR3 length: 13 amino acids. Germline assignment: CDR1 SGHRS and CDR2 YFSETQ. This CDR3 is CASRATAAYEQYF.

This chain uses TRBV7-9 with TRBJ2-1. The CDR3 runs to 15 residues. CDR1 and CDR2 from the germline V gene are SEHNR and FQNEAQ (reference sequence). The CDR3 sequence is CASSPRLYSYNEQFF.

J is TRBJ2-3 and V is TRBV12-3 or TRBV12-4; TCRdb's D call of TRBD2 is untestable without DNA. The CDR3 has 14 amino acids. CDR3 in amino acids: CASSLRGTADTQYF.

The rearrangement uses TRBV11-2 and TRBJ2-5; TCRdb names TRBD2, which stays unverified in the absence of DNA. Germline V lookup: CDR1 SGHAT, CDR2 FQNNGV. This CDR3 region has 18 residues. The CDR3: CASSFLLSRDSDRETQYF.

J is TRBJ1-6 and V is TRBV7-2. The CDR3 spans 15 residues. Germline CDR1 is SGHTA and CDR2 is FQGNSA. The chain's CDR3 is CASSLGLRQNSPLHF.

The chain joins TRBV24-1 to TRBJ1-6. The V gene's germline CDR1 is KGHDR and CDR2 SFDVKD. The CDR3 covers 15 residues. CDR3 loop: CATSDPAEGPSPLHF.

The rearrangement uses TRBV4-3 and TRBJ2-7; with no DNA, the TCRdb D assignment of TRBD1 cannot be verified. CDR1 and CDR2 (germline): LGHNA, YSLEER. The CDR3 has 16 residues. CDR3 protein: CASSQGPGTGAYEQYF.